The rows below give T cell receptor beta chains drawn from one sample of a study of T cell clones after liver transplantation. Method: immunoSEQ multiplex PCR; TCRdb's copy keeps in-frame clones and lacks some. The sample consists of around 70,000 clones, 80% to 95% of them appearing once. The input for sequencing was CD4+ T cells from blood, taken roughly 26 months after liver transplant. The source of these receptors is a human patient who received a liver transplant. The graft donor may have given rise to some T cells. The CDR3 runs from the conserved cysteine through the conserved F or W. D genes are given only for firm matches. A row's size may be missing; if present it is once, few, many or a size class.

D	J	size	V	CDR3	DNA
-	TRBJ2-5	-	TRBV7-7	CASRGGTEIYF	TGTGCCAGCAGGGGTGGGACGGAGATTTACTTC
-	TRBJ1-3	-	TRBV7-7	CASSLSSTGNTIYF	TGTGCCAGCAGCTTATCCTCGACGGGAAACACCATATATTTT
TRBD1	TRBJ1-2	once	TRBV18	CASSPGTGGRGYTF	TGTGCCAGCTCACCAGGGACAGGGGGCCGTGGCTACACCTTC
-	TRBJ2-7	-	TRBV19	CASSITPTLYEQYF	TGTGCCAGTAGTATCACCCCCACTCTCTACGAGCAGTACTTC
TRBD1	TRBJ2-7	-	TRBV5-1	CASSGMTGGAGGRRHF	TGCGCCAGCAGCGGGATGACAGGGGGCGCCGGAGGGCGCCGGCATTTC
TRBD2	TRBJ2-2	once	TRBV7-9	CASRAAGAKWYEKGGELFF	TGTGCCAGCCGGGCAGCGGGAGCAAAATGGTATGAAAAAGGCGGGGAGCTGTTTTTT
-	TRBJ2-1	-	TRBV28	CASSRYEQFF	TGTGCCAGCAGTAGGTATGAGCAGTTCTTC
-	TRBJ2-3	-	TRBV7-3	CASSLMSGGAADTQYF	TGTGCCAGCAGCTTAATGTCTGGGGGCGCGGCAGATACGCAGTATTTT
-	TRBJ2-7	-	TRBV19	CASSIRGYEQYF	TGTGCCAGTAGTATTCGAGGGTACGAGCAGTACTTC
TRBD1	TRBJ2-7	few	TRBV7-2	CASSLNSGTGGYEQYF	TGTGCCAGCAGTCTTAACTCCGGGACAGGGGGGTACGAGCAGTACTTC
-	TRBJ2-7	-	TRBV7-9	CASSLVEGTEQYF	TGTGCCAGCAGCTTAGTTGAGGGGACAGAGCAGTACTTC
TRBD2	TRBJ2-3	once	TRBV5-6	CASSFGAGVGTDTQYF	TGTGCCAGCAGCTTCGGCGCGGGAGTCGGCACAGATACGCAGTATTTT
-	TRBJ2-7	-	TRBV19	CASSSLGGRSYEQYF	TGTGCCAGTAGTTCCTTGGGGGGTCGGAGTTACGAGCAGTACTTC
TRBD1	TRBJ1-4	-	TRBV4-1	CASSQPTGGREKLFF	TGCGCCAGCAGCCAACCGACAGGGGGACGTGAAAAACTGTTTTTT
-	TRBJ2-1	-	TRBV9	CASSVVSGSYNEQFF	TGTGCCAGCAGCGTAGTATCCGGGAGCTACAATGAGCAGTTCTTC
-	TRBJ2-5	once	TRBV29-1	CSVLTAPTETQYF	TGCAGCGTTCTTACCGCCCCGACAGAGACCCAGTACTTC
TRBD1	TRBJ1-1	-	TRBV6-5	CASRGTGHTEAFF	TGTGCCAGCAGGGGGACAGGGCACACTGAAGCTTTCTTT
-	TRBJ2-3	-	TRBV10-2	CASSEQGLSITDTQYF	TGCGCCAGCAGTGAACAGGGCCTCTCTATTACAGATACGCAGTATTTT
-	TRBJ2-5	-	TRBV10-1	CASSESGTIETQYF	TGCGCCAGCAGTGAGTCCGGGACGATAGAGACCCAGTACTTC
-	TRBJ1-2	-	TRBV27	CASSDRSSGYTF	TGTGCCAGCAGCGACAGGTCTAGCGGCTACACCTTC
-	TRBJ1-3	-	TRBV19	CASSIPTGSSGNTIYF	TGTGCCAGTAGTATACCCACAGGGAGCTCTGGAAACACCATATATTTT
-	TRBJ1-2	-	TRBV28	CASGMTGNKGYTF	TGTGCCAGCGGGATGACGGGGAACAAAGGCTACACCTTC
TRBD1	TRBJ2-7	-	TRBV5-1	CASSIRTGNYEQYF	TGCGCCAGCAGCATAAGGACAGGGAACTACGAGCAGTACTTC
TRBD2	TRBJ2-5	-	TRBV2	CASRRTSGPQETQYF	TGTGCCAGCAGGAGGACTAGCGGGCCGCAAGAGACCCAGTACTTC
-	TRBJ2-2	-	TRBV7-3	CASSPTRNTGELFF	TGTGCCAGCAGCCCAACAAGGAACACCGGGGAGCTGTTTTTT
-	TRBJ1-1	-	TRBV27	CASSLTRYTEAFF	TGTGCCAGCAGCCTAACCCGATACACTGAAGCTTTCTTT
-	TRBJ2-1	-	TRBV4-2	CASSQRVGLSEQFF	TGTGCCAGCAGCCAGAGAGTCGGCTTGAGTGAGCAGTTCTTC
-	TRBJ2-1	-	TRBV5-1	CASSPQGAYNEQFF	TGCGCCAGCAGCCCCCAAGGAGCTTACAATGAGCAGTTCTTC
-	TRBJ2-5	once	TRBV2	CASSATEETQYF	TGTGCCAGCAGCGCGACAGAAGAGACCCAGTACTTC
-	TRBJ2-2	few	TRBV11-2	CASSLSQYTGELFF	TGTGCCAGCAGCTTGTCACAGTACACCGGGGAGCTGTTTTTT